Following are 20 T cell receptor beta chains from one sample sequenced in a study of cytomegalovirus exposure and HLA in healthy donors. The PCR ran on 60 Vbeta and 13 Jbeta primers. The protocol was immunoSEQ multiplex PCR, while the TCRdb copy is restricted to in-frame clones and leaves out a portion. The sample's table shows tens of thousands of clones. Sequencing used PBMCs. These receptors originate from a woman aged 40 to 50 in good health and CMV-seropositive.

The rearrangement joins TRBV5-6 to TRBJ2-3, with a possible D match to TRBD1 (6 bases). Trimming took off 0 bases at V and 2 bases at J, with 19 bases between the two ends. Germline lookup yields CDR1 SGHDT and CDR2 YYEEEE. The CDR3 has 18 residues. CDR3 DNA sequence: TGTGCCAGCAGCTTGGAAAAGGGGGTCCCCCTATTCACAGATACGCAGTATTTT. Translated: CASSLEKGVPLFTDTQYF.

This chain links TRBV7-8 with TRBJ1-2; D not resolved. This CDR3 region has 15 residues. In germline, CDR1 is SGHVS, CDR2 FQNEAQ. V lost 2 bases and J lost 0, with 10 bases in between. The CDR3 DNA reads TGTGCCAGCAGCTTACTACGGGGAGCTAACTATGGCTACACCTTC. It codes for CASSLLRGANYGYTF.

This clone is classed as medium-sized by frequency. The chain is built from TRBV7-9 and TRBJ1-5, with a possible D match to TRBD1 (5 bases). V was trimmed by 1 base and J by 0 bases, leaving 10 bases between them. The CDR3 extends over 16 amino acids. CDR1 SEHNR and CDR2 FQNEAQ come from the germline V gene (reference sequence). This CDR3 is CASSLETVYSNQPQHF. CDR3 bases: TGTGCCAGCAGCTTAGAGACAGTCTATAGCAATCAGCCCCAGCATTTT.

The chain has TRBV5-1 and TRBJ2-2, with D unresolved. The length of the CDR3 is 14 residues. Germline values: CDR1 SGHRS, CDR2 YFSETQ. The V end lost 1 base, the J end lost 6 bases, and 10 bases lay between the germline ends. The CDR3, as DNA: TGCGCCAGCAGCTTGTTGCAAGAGGCCGGGGAGCTGTTTTTT. Its protein is CASSLLQEAGELFF.

The J gene is TRBJ1-4, the V gene TRBV2; 7 nucleotides align to TRBD1. The V segment lost 2 bases and the J segment 3 bases; nucleotides outside the gene matches: 6. In germline, CDR1 is SNHLY, CDR2 FYNNEI. This CDR3 contains 16 residues. For the CDR3, the DNA is TGTGCCAGCAGTGAACGACCCACAGGGGCTAATGAAAAACTGTTTTTT. Encoded protein: CASSERPTGANEKLFF.

The V and J genes are TRBV27 and TRBJ1-1; D possibly corresponds to TRBD1 (6 bases). Germline loops: CDR1 MNHEY, CDR2 SMNVEV (reference sequence). This CDR3 spans 16 amino acids. V lost 0 bases and J 0 bases, leaving 11 bases between the germline ends. CDR3 nucleotide sequence: TGTGCCAGCAGTTTATCGGGGGCTCTAATGAACACTGAAGCTTTCTTT. Translation gives CASSLSGALMNTEAFF.

The CDR3: CASGLEGGTGNTIYF. The CDR3 DNA reads as TGTGCTAGTGGTTTAGAGGGAGGTACTGGAAACACCATATATTTT. V gene TRBV12-5 combines with J gene TRBJ1-3; D is uncertain. The germline gives CDR1 LGHNT, CDR2 FRNRAP. Between the trimmed V and J ends, which lost 3 bases and 2 bases, there was a span of 11 bases. The CDR3 totals 15 residues.

The chain uses TRBV18 and TRBJ1-2; no clear D gene. Between the trimmed V and J ends, which lost 6 bases and 1 base, there was a span of 6 bases. The CDR3 extends over 12 amino acids. The V gene's germline CDR1 is KGHSH and CDR2 LQKENI. This CDR3 reads CASSQDNYGYTF. The DNA for the CDR3 is TGTGCCAGCTCCCAGGATAACTATGGCTACACCTTC.

To note about this clone: The identical CDR3 is also encoded by other nucleotide sequences in the sample. V gene TRBV11-2 combines with J gene TRBJ2-7; D uncertain. The V and J ends lost 0 bases and 7 bases respectively, with 19 bases between them. There are 16 residues in the CDR3. Germline V gene lookup returns CDR1 SGHAT and CDR2 FQNNGV. The chain's CDR3 is CASSLDFAQPFREQYF. The CDR3 DNA reads as TGTGCCAGCAGCTTAGATTTTGCCCAGCCCTTCAGGGAGCAGTACTTC.

The gene calls are TRBV19 and TRBJ2-5; TRBD1 aligns across 9 bases. This CDR3 has 15 amino acids. The V gene's germline CDR1 is LNHDA and CDR2 SQIVND (reference sequence). V shed 6 bases, J shed 5 bases, and the junction held 10 bases outside the gene matches. CDR3 bases: TGTGCCAGTAGAAGGACAGGGGTAGATGGGGAGACCCAGTACTTC. This codes for CASRRTGVDGETQYF.

The chain carries TRBV7-6 and TRBJ2-7, with D possibly being TRBD1 (6 bases). The CDR3 is made up of 12 amino acids. V was clipped by 4 bases and J by 5 bases, with 9 bases between them. Germline CDR1 SGHVS, CDR2 FNYEAQ. The CDR3 sequence: CASSSHRDEQYF. The CDR3 nucleotides read TGTGCCAGCAGCTCCCACAGGGACGAGCAGTACTTC. Full variable domain (remainder filled in from reference TRBV7-6 and TRBJ2-7): GAGVSQSPRYKVTKRGQDVALRCDPISGHVSLYWYRQALGQGPEFLTYFNYEAQQDKSGLPNDRFSAERPEGSISTLTIQRTEQRDSAMYRCASSSHRDEQYFGPGTRLTVT.

CDR3 sequence reads: CASSLEAGGDSPLHF. The CDR3 DNA is TGTGCCAGCAGCTTGGAGGCAGGGGGCGACTCACCCCTCCACTTT. The chain carries TRBV5-8 and TRBJ1-6; TRBD1 agrees at 8 bases. V was pared by 0 bases and J by 10 bases, with 6 bases of the junction left unmatched. CDR3 length: 15 residues. Germline CDR1 is SGHTS and CDR2 is YDEGEE.

The chain carries TRBV11-2 and TRBJ1-2; D gene ambiguous. The V end lost 5 bases, the J end lost 4 bases, and 5 bases lay between the germline ends. This CDR3 spans 11 amino acids. Germline lookup yields CDR1 SGHAT and CDR2 FQNNGV. The CDR3 reads CASSPGYGYTF. As DNA, the CDR3 is TGTGCCAGCAGCCCAGGCTATGGCTACACCTTC.

V gene TRBV7-3 combines with J gene TRBJ2-7; 7 bases line up with TRBD1. The CDR3 spans 14 residues. Germline values: CDR1 SGHTA, CDR2 FQGTGA. V shed 5 bases, J shed 0 bases, and the junction held 4 bases outside the gene matches. The DNA for the CDR3 is TGTGCCAGCAGCGTCTCAGGGGGCTCCTACGAGCAGTACTTC. This gives the protein CASSVSGGSYEQYF. Filled out from reference TRBV7-3 and TRBJ2-7, the complete variable domain reads GAGVSQTPSNKVTEKGKYVELRCDPISGHTALYWYRQSLGQGPEFLIYFQGTGAADDSGLPNDRFFAVRPEGSVSTLKIQRTERGDSAVYLCASSVSGGSYEQYFGPGTRLTVT.

The chain uses TRBV5-1 and TRBJ1-1, with 8 bases fitting TRBD1. V gave up 4 bases and J gave up 1 base; unmatched junction bases: 3. Per germline, CDR1 SGHRS and CDR2 YFSETQ. The CDR3 is 14 residues long. CDR3 protein: CASSVDRANTEAFF. The CDR3 DNA reads as TGCGCCAGCAGCGTGGACAGGGCGAACACTGAAGCTTTCTTT.

This chain joins TRBV15 and TRBJ2-7; 11 bases are a match to TRBD2. The trim removed 3 bases at V and 2 bases at J, leaving 3 bases unmatched. The CDR3 is 15 residues long. CDR1 is LNHNV and CDR2 is YYDKDF in the germline V gene (reference sequence). CDR3 region: CATSRGLAVTYEQYF. The CDR3 region has the DNA TGTGCCACCAGCAGGGGACTAGCGGTCACCTACGAGCAGTACTTC.

The J gene is TRBJ1-2, the V gene TRBV7-2; D is unclear. In germline, CDR1 is SGHTA, CDR2 FQGNSA. V dropped 3 bases and J dropped 0 bases, with 11 bases sitting between them. This CDR3 spans 15 amino acids. CDR3 coding DNA: TGTGCCAGCAGCTTTCAGTCCTCCTCTAACTATGGCTACACCTTC. This codes for CASSFQSSSNYGYTF.

The chain has TRBV6-1 and TRBJ2-4, with TRBD2 as a possible D gene (6 bases). CDR1 is MNHNS and CDR2 is SASEGT in the germline V gene. V shed 1 base and J shed 2 bases, with 12 bases lying between them. The CDR3 extends over 16 amino acids. The DNA for the CDR3 is TGTGCCAGCAGTGAAGGTTGGGGGACTTCCAAAAACATTCAGTACTTC. This gives the protein CASSEGWGTSKNIQYF.

The chain combines TRBV6-1 with TRBJ1-3; 7 bases are shared with TRBD1. This CDR3 contains 15 residues. J gave up 0 bases and V 7 bases, and 6 bases lay outside the gene matches. Germline V lookup: CDR1 MNHNS, CDR2 SASEGT. The CDR3 DNA follows: TGTGCCAGCAACAAAAGACAGGGCTCTGGAAACACCATATATTTT. Its translation: CASNKRQGSGNTIYF.

CDR3 DNA: TGTGCCACCGGACAGGGCGCTCGGACTGAAGCTTTCTTT. Protein: CATGQGARTEAFF. The chain has TRBV28 and TRBJ1-1; TRBD1 agrees at 8 bases. J was trimmed by 5 bases and V by 10 bases; bases with no gene match: 9. The CDR3 sequence is 13 residues long. The germline gives CDR1 MDHEN, CDR2 SYDVKM.